This TCR beta chain was documented in a study of T cell changes during pregnancy in multiple sclerosis. Per germline, CDR1 MDHEN and CDR2 SYDVKM. The CDR3 loop spans 15 amino acids. V lost 3 bases and J lost 3; bases outside the gene matches: 1. Using immunoSEQ multiplex PCR, the repertoire was profiled, and TCRdb retains in-frame clones only, with some absent. The data hold tens of thousands of clones, with 90% to 97% observed a single time. The clonotype originates from a female donor with multiple sclerosis, enrolled in a pregnancy study. Sequenced here: CD8+ T cells from peripheral blood mononuclear cells, sampled after pregnancy. The chain carries TRBV28 and TRBJ2-1; TRBD2 matches 11 bases. This CDR3 reads CASSFLAGGYNEQFF. Here the CDR3 DNA reads TGTGCCAGCAGTTTTCTAGCGGGGGGCTACAATGAGCAGTTCTTC.